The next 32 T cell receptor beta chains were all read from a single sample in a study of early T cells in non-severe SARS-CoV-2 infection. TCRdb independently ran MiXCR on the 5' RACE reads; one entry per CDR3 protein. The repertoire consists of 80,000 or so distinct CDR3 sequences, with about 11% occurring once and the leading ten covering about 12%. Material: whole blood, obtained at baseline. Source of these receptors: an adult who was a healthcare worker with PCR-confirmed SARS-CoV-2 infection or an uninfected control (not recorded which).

As DNA, the CDR3 is TGTGCCAGCAGCTCAGCGGGGGGGCGAGGAGGAGAGACCCAGTACTTC. It specifies CASSSAGGRGGETQYF. The chain carries TRBV7-9 and TRBJ2-5, with TRBD2 identical over 10 bases. V lost 4 bases and J lost 4; bases outside the gene matches: 9. This CDR3 is 16 amino acids long. CDR1 and CDR2 (germline): SEHNR, FQNEAQ (reference sequence).

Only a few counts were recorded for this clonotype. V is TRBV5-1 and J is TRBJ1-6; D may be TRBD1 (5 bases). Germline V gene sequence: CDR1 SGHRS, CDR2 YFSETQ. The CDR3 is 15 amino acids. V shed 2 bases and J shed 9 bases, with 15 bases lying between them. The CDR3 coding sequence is TGCGCCAGCAGCTTAGGGCAGGGTTCGAGTTCACCCCTCCACTTT. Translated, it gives CASSLGQGSSSPLHF.

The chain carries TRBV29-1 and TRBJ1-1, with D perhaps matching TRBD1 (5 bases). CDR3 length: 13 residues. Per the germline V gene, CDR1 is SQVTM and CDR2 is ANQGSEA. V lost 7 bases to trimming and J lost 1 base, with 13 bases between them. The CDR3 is CSANPQGNTEAFF. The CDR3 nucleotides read TGCAGCGCAAATCCCCAGGGGAACACTGAAGCTTTCTTT.

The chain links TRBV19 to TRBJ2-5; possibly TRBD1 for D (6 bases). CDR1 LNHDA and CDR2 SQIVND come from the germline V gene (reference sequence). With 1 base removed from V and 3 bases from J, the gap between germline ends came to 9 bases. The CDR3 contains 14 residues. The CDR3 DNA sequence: TGTGCCAGTAGTATAGCGGCAGGGGAAGAGACCCAGTACTTC. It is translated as CASSIAAGEETQYF.

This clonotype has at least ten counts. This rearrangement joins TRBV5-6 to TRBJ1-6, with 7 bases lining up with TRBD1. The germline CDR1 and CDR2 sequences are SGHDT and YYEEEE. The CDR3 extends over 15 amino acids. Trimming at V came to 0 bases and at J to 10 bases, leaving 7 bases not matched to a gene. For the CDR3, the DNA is TGTGCCAGCAGCTTGGTCCAGGGGGATCGATCACCCCTCCACTTT. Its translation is CASSLVQGDRSPLHF.

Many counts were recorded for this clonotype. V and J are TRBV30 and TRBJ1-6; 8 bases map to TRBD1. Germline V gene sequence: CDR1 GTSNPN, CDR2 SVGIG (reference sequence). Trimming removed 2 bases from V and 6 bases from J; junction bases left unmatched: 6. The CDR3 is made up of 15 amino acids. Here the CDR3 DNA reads TGTGCCTGGAGTTCTACAACAGGGGGTAATTCACCCCTCCACTTT. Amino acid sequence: CAWSSTTGGNSPLHF. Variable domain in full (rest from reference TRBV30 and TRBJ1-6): SQTIHQWPATLVQPVGSPLSLECTVEGTSNPNLYWYRQAAGRGLQLLFYSVGIGQISSEVPQNLSASRPQDRQFILSSKKLLLSDSGFYLCAWSSTTGGNSPLHFGNGTRLTVT.

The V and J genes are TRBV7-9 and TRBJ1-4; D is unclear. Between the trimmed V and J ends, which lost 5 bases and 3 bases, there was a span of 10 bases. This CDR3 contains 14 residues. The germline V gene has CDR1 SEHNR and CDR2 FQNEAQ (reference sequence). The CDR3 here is CASSPIPSNEKLFF. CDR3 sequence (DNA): TGTGCCAGCAGCCCCATCCCTTCTAATGAAAAACTGTTTTTT.

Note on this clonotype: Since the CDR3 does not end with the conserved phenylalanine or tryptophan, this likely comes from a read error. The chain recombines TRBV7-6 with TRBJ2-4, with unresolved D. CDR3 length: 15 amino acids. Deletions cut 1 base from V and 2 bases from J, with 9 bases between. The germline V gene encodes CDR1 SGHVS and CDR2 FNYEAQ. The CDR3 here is CASSLDPSSKNIQYL. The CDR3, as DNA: TGTGCCAGCAGCTTAGATCCTTCCTCCAAAAACATTCAGTACTTA.

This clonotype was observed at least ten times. CDR3 in amino acids: CASSPEFSGANVLTF. CDR3 nucleotide sequence: TGCGCCAGCAGCCCCGAGTTCTCTGGGGCCAACGTCCTGACTTTC. The chain joins TRBV5-1 to TRBJ2-6; D is unclear. Deletions cut 4 bases from V and 0 bases from J, with 8 bases between. There are 15 residues in the CDR3. CDR1 and CDR2 (germline): SGHRS, YFSETQ.

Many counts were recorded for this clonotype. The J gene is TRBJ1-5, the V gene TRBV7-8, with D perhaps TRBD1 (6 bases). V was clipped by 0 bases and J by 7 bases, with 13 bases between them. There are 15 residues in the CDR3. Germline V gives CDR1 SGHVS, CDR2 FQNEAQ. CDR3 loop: CASSLAGGYGQPQHF. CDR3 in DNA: TGTGCCAGCAGCTTAGCAGGGGGGTACGGGCAGCCCCAGCATTTT.

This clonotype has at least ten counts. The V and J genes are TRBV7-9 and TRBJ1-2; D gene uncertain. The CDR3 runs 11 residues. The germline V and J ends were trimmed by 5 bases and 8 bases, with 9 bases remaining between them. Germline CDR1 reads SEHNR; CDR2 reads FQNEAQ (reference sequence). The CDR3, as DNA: TGTGCCAGCAGCCCATTAGAGGGCTACACCTTC. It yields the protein CASSPLEGYTF.

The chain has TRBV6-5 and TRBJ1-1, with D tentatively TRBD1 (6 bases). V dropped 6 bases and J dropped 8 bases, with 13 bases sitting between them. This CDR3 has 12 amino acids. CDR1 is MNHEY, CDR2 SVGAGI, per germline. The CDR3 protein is CASRELTGEAFF. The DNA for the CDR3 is TGTGCCAGCAGGGAGTTAACAGGGGAAGCTTTCTTT.

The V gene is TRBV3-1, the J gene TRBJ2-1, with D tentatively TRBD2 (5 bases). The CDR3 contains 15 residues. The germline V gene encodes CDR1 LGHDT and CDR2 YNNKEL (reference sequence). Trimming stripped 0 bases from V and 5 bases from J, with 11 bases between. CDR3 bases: TGTGCCAGCAGCCAAGATGTTCTAGCACACAATGAGCAGTTCTTC. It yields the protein CASSQDVLAHNEQFF.

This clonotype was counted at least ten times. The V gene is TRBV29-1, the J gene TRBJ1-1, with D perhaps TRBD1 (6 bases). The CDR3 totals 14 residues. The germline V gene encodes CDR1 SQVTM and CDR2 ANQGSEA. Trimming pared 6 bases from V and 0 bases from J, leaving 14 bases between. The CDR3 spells CSVSTRQVNTEAFF. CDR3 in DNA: TGCAGCGTGTCGACCCGACAGGTGAACACTGAAGCTTTCTTT.

The CDR3 loop reads CASSFSGHVNQPQHF. The CDR3 DNA follows: TGTGCCAGCAGTTTCTCCGGACATGTCAATCAGCCCCAGCATTTT. This chain links TRBV27 with TRBJ1-5, with TRBD1 as a possible D gene (5 bases). The CDR3 loop spans 15 amino acids. CDR1 and CDR2 (germline): MNHEY, SMNVEV (reference sequence). Trimming removed 3 bases from V and 3 bases from J, with 12 bases in between.

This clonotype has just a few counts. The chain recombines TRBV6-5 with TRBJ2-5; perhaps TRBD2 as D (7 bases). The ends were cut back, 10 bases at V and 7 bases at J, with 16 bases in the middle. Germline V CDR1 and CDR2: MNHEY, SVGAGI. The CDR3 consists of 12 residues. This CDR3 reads CATRGAQGTQYF. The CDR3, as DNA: TGTGCCACACGGGGGGCCCAGGGGACCCAGTACTTC.

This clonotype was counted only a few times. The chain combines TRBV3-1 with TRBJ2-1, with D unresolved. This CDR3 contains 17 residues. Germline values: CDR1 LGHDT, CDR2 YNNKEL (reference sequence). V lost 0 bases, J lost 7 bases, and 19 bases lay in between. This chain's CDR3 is CASSQEFVGLEANEQFF. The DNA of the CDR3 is TGTGCCAGCAGCCAAGAGTTTGTAGGGCTAGAAGCAAATGAGCAGTTCTTC.

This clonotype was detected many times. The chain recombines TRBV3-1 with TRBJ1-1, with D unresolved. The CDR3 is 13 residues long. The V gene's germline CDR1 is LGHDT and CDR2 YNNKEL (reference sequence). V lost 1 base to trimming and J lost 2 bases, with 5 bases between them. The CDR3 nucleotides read TGTGCCAGCAGCCAAGTTGGTAACACTGAAGCTTTCTTT. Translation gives CASSQVGNTEAFF.

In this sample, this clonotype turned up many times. The CDR3 DNA sequence: TGTGCCATCAGTGACGTCTCAGGGAGAACCCCTAATTCACCCCTCCACTTT. Translated: CAISDVSGRTPNSPLHF. The J gene is TRBJ1-6, the V gene TRBV10-3; tentative D call: TRBD1 (5 bases). Germline-derived CDR1 and CDR2 are ENHRY and SYGVKD. There are 17 residues in the CDR3. Trimming removed 3 bases at V and 6 bases at J, with 18 bases between.

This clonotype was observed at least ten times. CDR3 protein: CASSFAGGTEAFF. The DNA of the CDR3 is TGCGCCAGCAGCTTTGCGGGGGGCACTGAAGCTTTCTTT. The chain links TRBV5-1 to TRBJ1-1; D is perhaps TRBD1 (5 bases). The CDR3 loop spans 13 amino acids. V lost 2 bases, J lost 4 bases, and 9 bases lay in between. Germline loops: CDR1 SGHRS, CDR2 YFSETQ.

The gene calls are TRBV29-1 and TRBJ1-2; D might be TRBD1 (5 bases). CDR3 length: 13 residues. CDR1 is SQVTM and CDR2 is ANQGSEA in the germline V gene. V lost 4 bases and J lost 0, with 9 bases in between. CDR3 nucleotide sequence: TGCAGCGTTGCGTCAGGGACTAACTATGGCTACACCTTC. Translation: CSVASGTNYGYTF. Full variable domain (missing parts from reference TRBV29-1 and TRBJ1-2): SAVISQKPSRDICQRGTSLTIQCQVDSQVTMMFWYRQQPGQSLTLIATANQGSEATYESGFVIDKFPISRPNLTFSTLTVSNMSPEDSSIYLCSVASGTNYGYTFGSGTRLTVV.

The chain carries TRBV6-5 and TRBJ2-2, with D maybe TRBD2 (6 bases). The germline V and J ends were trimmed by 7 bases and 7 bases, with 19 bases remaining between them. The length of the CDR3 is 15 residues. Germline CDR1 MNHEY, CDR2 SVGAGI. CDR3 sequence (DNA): TGTGCCAGCACCGCCGGGACTGCTTTGAGCGGGGAGCTGTTTTTT. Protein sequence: CASTAGTALSGELFF.

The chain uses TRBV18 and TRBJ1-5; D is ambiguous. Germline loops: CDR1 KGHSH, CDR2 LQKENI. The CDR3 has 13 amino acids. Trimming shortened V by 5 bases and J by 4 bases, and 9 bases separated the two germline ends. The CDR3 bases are TGTGCCAGCTCAAACTCTGTTAATCAGCCCCAGCATTTT. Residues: CASSNSVNQPQHF. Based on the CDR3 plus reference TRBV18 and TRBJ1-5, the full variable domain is NAGVMQNPRHLVRRRGQEARLRCSPMKGHSHVYWYRQLPEEGLKFMVYLQKENIIDESGMPKERFSAEFPKEGPSILRIQQVVRGDSAAYFCASSNSVNQPQHFGDGTRLSIL.

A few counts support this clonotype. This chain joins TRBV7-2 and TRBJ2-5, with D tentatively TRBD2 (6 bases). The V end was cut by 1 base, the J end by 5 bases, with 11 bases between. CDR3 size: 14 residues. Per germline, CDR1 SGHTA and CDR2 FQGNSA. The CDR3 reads CASSLESGRETQYF. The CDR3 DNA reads TGTGCCAGCAGCTTAGAGAGTGGGAGGGAGACCCAGTACTTC. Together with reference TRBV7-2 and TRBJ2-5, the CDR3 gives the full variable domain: GAGVSQSPSNKVTEKGKDVELRCDPISGHTALYWYRQSLGQGLEFLIYFQGNSAPDKSGLPSDRFSAERTGGSVSTLTIQRTQQEDSAVYLCASSLESGRETQYFGPGTRLLVL.

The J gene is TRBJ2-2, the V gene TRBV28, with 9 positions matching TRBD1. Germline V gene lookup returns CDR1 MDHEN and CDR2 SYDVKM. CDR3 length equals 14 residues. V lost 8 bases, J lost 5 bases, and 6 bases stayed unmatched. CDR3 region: CASGGTGITGELFF. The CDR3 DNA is TGTGCCAGCGGCGGGACAGGGATTACCGGGGAGCTGTTTTTT.

In DNA, the CDR3 is TGCAGTGCTAGAGATCAGCCAGGCGCGGCCTACGAGCAGTACTTC. Translating gives CSARDQPGAAYEQYF. V usage is TRBV20-1 and J usage is TRBJ2-7; no reliable D call. V was cut by 0 bases and J by 2 bases, with 14 bases left in between. The germline gives CDR1 DFQATT, CDR2 SNEGSKA (reference sequence). This CDR3 is built from 15 residues.

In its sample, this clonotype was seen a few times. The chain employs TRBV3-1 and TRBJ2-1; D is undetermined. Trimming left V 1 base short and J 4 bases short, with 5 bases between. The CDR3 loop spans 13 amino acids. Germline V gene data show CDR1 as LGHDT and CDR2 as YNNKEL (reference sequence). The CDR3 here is CASSQGNYNEQFF. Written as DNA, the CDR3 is TGTGCCAGCAGCCAAGGGAATTACAATGAGCAGTTCTTC.

The CDR3 region is CASSFLAYEQYF. In DNA, the CDR3 is TGTGCCAGCAGCTTTCTCGCCTACGAGCAGTACTTC. The V call is TRBV7-2, the J call TRBJ2-7; no reliable D call. V gave up 3 bases and J gave up 2 bases, with 5 bases separating them. Germline assignment: CDR1 SGHTA and CDR2 FQGNSA. The CDR3 spans 12 residues.

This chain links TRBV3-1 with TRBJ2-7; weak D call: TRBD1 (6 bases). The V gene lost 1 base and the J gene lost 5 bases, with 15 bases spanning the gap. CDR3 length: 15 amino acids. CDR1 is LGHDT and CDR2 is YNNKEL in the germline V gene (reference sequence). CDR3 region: CASSQGNPGADEQYF. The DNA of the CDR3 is TGTGCCAGCAGCCAAGGAAACCCAGGGGCCGACGAGCAGTACTTC.

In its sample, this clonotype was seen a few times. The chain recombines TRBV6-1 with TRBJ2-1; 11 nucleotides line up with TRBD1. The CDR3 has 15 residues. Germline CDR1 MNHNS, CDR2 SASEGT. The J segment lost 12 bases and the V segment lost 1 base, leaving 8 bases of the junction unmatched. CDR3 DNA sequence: TGTGCCAGCAGTGAAGGGGACAGGGGGACTACTCGGCAGTTCTTC. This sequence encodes CASSEGDRGTTRQFF.

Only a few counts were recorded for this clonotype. As DNA, the CDR3 is TGTGCCAGCAGCATACGGGACAACCCGAACACTGAAGCTTTCTTT. It encodes CASSIRDNPNTEAFF. The rearrangement links TRBV7-9 to TRBJ1-1; a weak D match, TRBD1 (6 bases). The CDR3 totals 15 residues. Germline CDR1 SEHNR, CDR2 FQNEAQ (reference sequence). V shed 5 bases and J shed 1 base, with 14 bases lying between them.

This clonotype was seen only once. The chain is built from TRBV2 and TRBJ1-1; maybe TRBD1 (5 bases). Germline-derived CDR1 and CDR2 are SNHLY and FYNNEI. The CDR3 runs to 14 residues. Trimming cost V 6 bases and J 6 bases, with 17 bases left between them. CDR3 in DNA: TGTGCCAGCAGGCCTAGGCAGGGTCTCGCTGAAGCTTTCTTT. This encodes CASRPRQGLAEAFF. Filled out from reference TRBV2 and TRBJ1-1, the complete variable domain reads EPEVTQTPSHQVTQMGQEVILRCVPISNHLYFYWYRQILGQKVEFLVSFYNNEISEKSEIFDDQFSVERPDGSNFTLKIRSTKLEDSAMYFCASRPRQGLAEAFFGQGTRLTVV.